Listed below are T cell receptor beta chains from one sample, sequenced in a study of beta chain features in type 1 diabetes. Libraries were prepared by immunoSEQ multiplex PCR; TCRdb keeps only in-frame clonotypes and omits some of them. This sample yields roughly 340,000 clones, of which roughly 12% are seen a single time; 0.0095% to 0.012% belongs to the top ten. The sequencing sample was made of naive CD4+ T cells from blood. These receptors were collected from a woman aged 18-29 years with type 1 diabetes. CDR3s include the opening cysteine and the closing phenylalanine or tryptophan. Fields, in order: D gene, clone size, V gene, J gene, CDR3 DNA, CDR3 protein. D genes are given only for firm matches. Clone size is given for some rows only: seen once, a few or many times, or a class if the clone is expanded.

>NA|few|TRBV4-1|TRBJ1-2
TGCGCCTCCCGTCAGGGGCCGGGGTATGGCTACACCTTC
CASRQGPGYGYTF
>NA|NA|TRBV29-1|TRBJ2-5
TGCAGCGTTTCTGTCGGGGGTCGAGAGACCCAGTACTTC
CSVSVGGRETQYF
>TRBD1|few|TRBV4-3|TRBJ2-4
TGCGCCAGCAGCCAACGACAGGGGCGGATGAACATTCAGTACTTC
CASSQRQGRMNIQYF
>TRBD2|NA|TRBV5-8|TRBJ2-5
TGTGCCAGCAGCCCCCGAGCGGGAGGGCAGGGGACCCAGTACTTC
CASSPRAGGQGTQYF
>NA|few|TRBV7-2|TRBJ2-1
TGTGCCAGCAGCCCGTCGATGGGCAGAAATGAGCAGTTCTTC
CASSPSMGRNEQFF
>NA|NA|TRBV2|TRBJ2-7
TGTGCCAGCAGCGCCCGCACTAGTGGGGAGTACGAGCAGTACTTC
CASSARTSGEYEQYF
>TRBD1|NA|TRBV30|TRBJ2-7
TGTGCCTGGAAGGGACAGGGTATGTACGAGCAGTACTTC
CAWKGQGMYEQYF
>NA|NA|TRBV7-9|TRBJ1-2
TGTGCCAGCAGGGGGAGGGGACCCTATGGCTACACCTTC
CASRGRGPYGYTF
>TRBD2|few|TRBV9|TRBJ2-2
TGTGCCAGCAGCGTAGAGTGGTCTAGCGGAATTGGGGCCGGGGAGCTGTTTTTT
CASSVEWSSGIGAGELFF
>NA|NA|TRBV2|TRBJ1-2
TGTGCCAGCAGTGAATCGGCCCTAGCGGCCTATGGCTACACCTTC
CASSESALAAYGYTF
>NA|few|TRBV18|TRBJ1-5
TGTGCCAGCTCTCATGGAGGGGAAGGGCAGCCCCAGCATTTT
CASSHGGEGQPQHF
>NA|once|TRBV7-2|TRBJ1-5
TGTGCCAGCAGCTTATCCCCGGGTAGCAATCAGCCCCAGCATTTT
CASSLSPGSNQPQHF
>NA|NA|TRBV25-1|TRBJ2-1
TGTGCCAGCAGTGCCTACGCGGGGTACAATGAGCAGTTCTTC
CASSAYAGYNEQFF
>NA|few|TRBV18|TRBJ2-5
TGTGCCAGCTCCGGACAGGGAGGGCAAGAGACCCAGTACTTC
CASSGQGGQETQYF
>NA|NA|TRBV5-1|TRBJ1-2
TGCGCCAGCAGTATGGTGGGGGCCGGAGGCTACACCTTC
CASSMVGAGGYTF
>TRBD1|NA|TRBV29-1|TRBJ2-3
TGCAGCGTTGAAGGGACAGGGACAGATACGCAGTATTTT
CSVEGTGTDTQYF
>NA|NA|TRBV9|TRBJ1-1
TGTGCCAGCAGCCCAAGGGGGGGATCTGAAGCTTTCTTT
CASSPRGGSEAFF
>TRBD2|NA|TRBV30|TRBJ2-1
TGTGCCTGGAGTGGCGCTAGCGGTTACAATGAGCAGTTCTTC
CAWSGASGYNEQFF
>NA|NA|TRBV2|TRBJ2-7
TGTGCCAGCAGTGATCGCTACGAGCAGTACTTC
CASSDRYEQYF
>NA|few|TRBV23-1|TRBJ1-2
TGCGCCAGCCCCTCGATGTCGTTTAGTGGTACCGGCTACACCTTC
CASPSMSFSGTGYTF
>NA|NA|TRBV28|TRBJ2-7
TGTGCCAGCAGTTCTCTAGCGTTCTCCTACGAGCAGTACTTC
CASSSLAFSYEQYF
>NA|NA|TRBV5-1|TRBJ1-1
TGCGCCAGCAGCTTGGTAACAGGAAACACTGAAGCTTTCTTT
CASSLVTGNTEAFF
>TRBD1|few|TRBV29-1|TRBJ1-5
TGCAGCGTTAAAGGGGGACAGGGGGGACAGCCCCAGCATTTT
CSVKGGQGGQPQHF
>NA|few|TRBV10-3|TRBJ1-2
TGTGCCATCAGTGAGACAGGCTATGGCTACACCTTC
CAISETGYGYTF
>NA|few|TRBV2|TRBJ1-5
TGTGCCAGCAGTGACCAGGGGAGCCAGCCCCAGCATTTT
CASSDQGSQPQHF
>TRBD1|few|TRBV18|TRBJ1-1
TGTGCCAGCTCACCACCACAGGGGGGAGGCACTGAAGCTTTCTTT
CASSPPQGGGTEAFF
>NA|NA|TRBV10-3|TRBJ2-1
TGTGCCATCAGTGGACAAGGATTGGTCAATGAGCAGTTCTTC
CAISGQGLVNEQFF
>TRBD2|few|TRBV5-1|TRBJ2-3
TGCGCCAGCAGCCCTGACACTAGCGGGGGATATACGCGGTATTTT
CASSPDTSGGYTRYF
>TRBD1|few|TRBV7-8|TRBJ1-4
TGTGCCAGCAGCTTAGTCATCAGGGGGTCAACTAATGAAAAACTGTTTTTT
CASSLVIRGSTNEKLFF
>NA|NA|TRBV5-6|TRBJ1-2
TGTGCCAGCAGCTTACTCGCGCCGGGTCCTTATGGCTACACCTTC
CASSLLAPGPYGYTF
>TRBD2|few|TRBV5-1|TRBJ2-1
TGCGCCAGCACCCATCGCTATTGGACTAGCGGGAGGGAGAACAATGAGCAGTTCTTC
CASTHRYWTSGRENNEQFF
>NA|few|TRBV10-3|TRBJ2-7
TGTGCCATAGCGGACAGTGCCTACGAGCAGTACTTC
CAIADSAYEQYF
>TRBD2|few|TRBV5-6|TRBJ2-1
TGTGCCAGCAGCCTGTCGACTAGCGGGAGTACCCCCTACAATGAGCAGTTCTTC
CASSLSTSGSTPYNEQFF
>TRBD1|NA|TRBV28|TRBJ2-1
TGTGCCAGCAGCGATCCGGGACAGGGGATTGATGAGCAGTTCTTC
CASSDPGQGIDEQFF
>TRBD1|NA|TRBV4-1|TRBJ1-1
TGCGCCAGCACAGACAGGGAACACACTGAAGCTTTCTTT
CASTDREHTEAFF
>NA|few|TRBV27|TRBJ2-3
TGTGCCAGCAGTTTAAGGGTTCTAGCTCTCAACGGCACAGATACGCAGTATTTT
CASSLRVLALNGTDTQYF
>NA|NA|TRBV30|TRBJ1-1
TGTGCCTGGAAAAAGAACCGGGGATACACTGAAGCTTTCTTT
CAWKKNRGYTEAFF
>NA|NA|TRBV7-2|TRBJ2-3
TGTGCCAGCAGCATTAGCGGCACTAGCACAGATACGCAGTATTTT
CASSISGTSTDTQYF
>NA|NA|TRBV21-1|TRBJ2-7
TGTGCCAGCAGCAAAGCGGGGTCGGGAGGGGGGCAGTACTTC
CASSKAGSGGGQYF
>NA|NA|TRBV5-4|TRBJ2-1
TGTGCCAGCAGGGAGGAGGAGCGGTCCTACAATGAGCAGTTCTTC
CASREEERSYNEQFF
>NA|NA|TRBV5-1|TRBJ2-7
TGCGCCAGCAGCTTGGTGTTGGGCAGGGACGAGCAGTACTTC
CASSLVLGRDEQYF